One and the same sample provided the 3 T cell receptor beta chains below, sequenced in a study of T cell responses to AZD1222 COVID-19 vaccine. Sequencing was performed with immunoSEQ multiplex PCR; in TCRdb, only in-frame clones are kept and a portion is missing. The data hold tens of thousands of clones, with approximately 90% observed a single time. Material: peripheral blood, obtained 28 days after the second AZD1222 dose. These TCRs come from an adult who received the AZD1222 COVID-19 vaccine.

V usage is TRBV28 and J usage is TRBJ1-1; the D is unclear. Germline CDR1 is MDHEN and CDR2 is SYDVKM. The CDR3 loop spans 12 amino acids. Trimming took off 6 bases at V and 7 bases at J, with 12 bases between the two ends. The CDR3 DNA sequence: TGTGCCAGCAGCCAGAGTCCTTTTGAAGCTTTCTTT. It translates to CASSQSPFEAFF.

J is TRBJ1-5 and V is TRBV2; unclear D gene. The ends were cut back, 3 bases at V and 5 bases at J, with 14 bases in the middle. Germline V gives CDR1 SNHLY, CDR2 FYNNEI. CDR3 length equals 15 residues. The CDR3 DNA sequence: TGTGCCAGCAGTGATCAAGGACTCTACCATCAGCCCCAGCATTTT. Its protein product is CASSDQGLYHQPQHF.

The chain is built from TRBV5-1 and TRBJ2-7; tentative D call: TRBD1 (5 bases). With 1 base removed from V and 7 bases from J, the gap between germline ends came to 9 bases. The CDR3 loop spans 12 amino acids. Germline CDR1 SGHRS, CDR2 YFSETQ. Written as DNA, the CDR3 is TGCGCCAGCAGCTTGCATCAGGGAGAGCAGTACTTC. It yields the protein CASSLHQGEQYF.